These 14 T cell receptor beta chains originate from one sample sequenced in a study of T cell repertoires in cytomegalovirus infection. From the reads, TCRdb called clonotypes with MiXCR, one entry per CDR3 protein. The table includes hundreds of thousands of distinct CDR3 sequences, approximately 30% detected once. These TCRs' antigens remain unknown. The sequencing here drew on cultured CD8+ T cells from PBMCs, taken from culture after CMV antigen stimulation. Receptors were obtained from a human donor in good health (CMV status not recorded). Some clones in this sample may be carry-over from other donors' samples.

V and J are TRBV7-3 and TRBJ2-5; D remains ambiguous. V shed 5 bases and J shed 2 bases, with 15 bases lying between them. The germline CDR1 and CDR2 sequences are SGHTA and FQGTGA. The CDR3 totals 15 residues. In DNA, the CDR3 is TGTGCCAGCAGCCCAAGCTCGACCGAGCAAGAGACCCAGTACTTC. As protein: CASSPSSTEQETQYF.

This clonotype has a count of ten or more. V is TRBV6-2 or TRBV6-3 and J is TRBJ2-5; 13 bases line up with TRBD2. Per germline, CDR1 MNHEY and CDR2 SVGEGT. The junction had 5 bases not matched to a gene; V was cut back by 6 bases and J by 1 base. CDR3 size: 16 residues. This CDR3 is CASRPTSGGAQETQYF. The DNA of the CDR3 is TGTGCCAGCAGGCCTACTAGCGGGGGGGCCCAAGAGACCCAGTACTTC.

In its sample, this clonotype was seen a few times. The chain couples TRBV19 to TRBJ1-5; no definite D call. V was shortened by 3 bases and J by 2 bases, with 14 bases between the two germline ends. Germline CDR1 LNHDA, CDR2 SQIVND (reference sequence). The CDR3 is 16 amino acids. CDR3 loop: CASSMDDGGGNQPQHF. CDR3 DNA sequence: TGTGCCAGTAGTATGGACGACGGAGGCGGCAATCAGCCCCAGCATTTT.

V is TRBV4-2 and J is TRBJ2-2; D is possibly TRBD1 (6 bases). The CDR3 covers 15 residues. The germline CDR1 and CDR2 sequences are LGHNA and YNFKEQ. The V end was cut by 3 bases, the J end by 5 bases, with 13 bases between. CDR3 coding DNA: TGTGCCAGCAGCCAGGGACAAGGGCTGACCGGGGAGCTGTTTTTT. Translated: CASSQGQGLTGELFF.

The CDR3 loop is CSVVLAGGPVVEQFF. The CDR3 nucleotides are TGCAGCGTAGTTCTAGCGGGGGGGCCGGTCGTCGAGCAGTTCTTC. V gene TRBV29-1 combines with J gene TRBJ2-1; TRBD2 matches 12 bases. The V gene end was trimmed by 6 bases and the J gene end by 10 bases; junction bases not matched to a gene: 13. Germline V gene sequence: CDR1 SQVTM, CDR2 ANQGSEA. The length of the CDR3 is 15 residues.

Regarding this clonotype: The junction departs from germline at one end; a sequencing error may be responsible. The rearrangement links TRBV6-1 to TRBJ1-5, with 7 bases that match TRBD1. The CDR3 is 14 amino acids. Looked up from germline, CDR1 is MNHNS and CDR2 is SASEGT. CDR3 sequence (DNA): TGTGCCACCCAGACAGGGTTATTCCATCAGCCCCACCATTTT. This translates into CATQTGLFHQPHHF.

V usage is TRBV7-9 and J usage is TRBJ2-1, with D possibly being TRBD2 (6 bases). The CDR3 is made up of 17 amino acids. The germline V and J ends were trimmed by 0 bases and 4 bases, with 16 bases remaining between them. The germline V gene has CDR1 SEHNR and CDR2 FQNEAQ (reference sequence). The CDR3 sequence: CASSLAPSGTRYNEQFF. DNA for the CDR3: TGTGCCAGCAGCTTAGCGCCTAGTGGGACTCGATACAATGAGCAGTTCTTC.

The chain joins TRBV20-1 to TRBJ2-5; 11 positions match TRBD2. The germline V gene encodes CDR1 DFQATT and CDR2 SNEGSKA (reference sequence). This CDR3 spans 16 amino acids. Losses at the gene ends were 2 bases for V and 5 bases for J; bases not matched to a gene: 10. The CDR3 bases are TGCAGTGCTAGAACTAGCGGGGGTTTATTCGTGGAGACCCAGTACTTC. It encodes CSARTSGGLFVETQYF.

This clonotype was detected only a few times. V and J are TRBV6-1 and TRBJ2-3, with 9 bases matching TRBD2. The germline V gene encodes CDR1 MNHNS and CDR2 SASEGT. The V gene end was trimmed by 5 bases and the J gene end by 5 bases; junction bases not matched to a gene: 14. The CDR3 contains 17 residues. CDR3 nucleotide sequence: TGTGCCAGCAGTAGACAACGGCTAGCGGGGTTAAGAGATACGCAGTATTTT. This gives the protein CASSRQRLAGLRDTQYF.

V and J are TRBV4-2 and TRBJ2-7; D gene ambiguous. The V gene's germline CDR1 is LGHNA and CDR2 YNFKEQ. The V gene lost 0 bases and the J gene lost 1 base, with 10 bases spanning the gap. This CDR3 region has 15 residues. The CDR3 is CASSQESQRSYEQYF. Here the CDR3 DNA reads TGTGCCAGCAGCCAAGAGAGTCAACGATCCTACGAGCAGTACTTC.

This clonotype has just a few counts. This chain links TRBV5-1 with TRBJ2-1; 10 bases fit TRBD1. The J segment lost 4 bases and the V segment lost 1 base, leaving 11 bases of the junction unmatched. Germline values: CDR1 SGHRS, CDR2 YFSETQ. This CDR3 contains 18 residues. The CDR3 sequence: CASSLYGTGVSLYNEQFF. In DNA form, the CDR3 reads TGCGCCAGCAGCTTGTACGGGACAGGGGTTTCCTTATACAATGAGCAGTTCTTC.

The chain joins TRBV9 to TRBJ2-2; 10 bases match TRBD1. Germline V lookup: CDR1 SGDLS, CDR2 YYNGEE. V dropped 0 bases and J dropped 5; count of bases not matched to a gene: 1. This CDR3 is built from 15 residues. The CDR3 DNA reads as TGTGCCAGCAGCGTAGGACAGGGGGCTACCGGGGAGCTGTTTTTT. This encodes CASSVGQGATGELFF. The whole variable domain, remainder taken from reference TRBV9 and TRBJ2-2, is DSGVTQTPKHLITATGQRVTLRCSPRSGDLSVYWYQQSLDQGLQFLIQYYNGEERAKGNILERFSAQQFPDLHSELNLSSLELGDSALYFCASSVGQGATGELFFGEGSRLTVL.

The V gene is TRBV11-2, the J gene TRBJ1-1, with TRBD1 matching 12 bases. V dropped 8 bases and J dropped 6; count of bases not matched to a gene: 13. The CDR3 covers 16 residues. Germline values: CDR1 SGHAT, CDR2 FQNNGV. CDR3 in DNA: TGTGCCAGCGGCCGGTGGGACAGGGGGCGCCTACCTGAAGCTTTCTTT. It encodes CASGRWDRGRLPEAFF.

The gene calls are TRBV4-1 and TRBJ1-2; 10 positions match TRBD1. The CDR3 contains 17 residues. Germline CDR1 is MGHRA and CDR2 is YSYEKL. J lost 6 bases, V lost 0 bases, and 10 bases had no gene match. CDR3 in DNA: TGCGCCAGCAGCCAAGATCCCAGCGGGACAGGGGCTGATGGCTACACCTTC. Protein: CASSQDPSGTGADGYTF.